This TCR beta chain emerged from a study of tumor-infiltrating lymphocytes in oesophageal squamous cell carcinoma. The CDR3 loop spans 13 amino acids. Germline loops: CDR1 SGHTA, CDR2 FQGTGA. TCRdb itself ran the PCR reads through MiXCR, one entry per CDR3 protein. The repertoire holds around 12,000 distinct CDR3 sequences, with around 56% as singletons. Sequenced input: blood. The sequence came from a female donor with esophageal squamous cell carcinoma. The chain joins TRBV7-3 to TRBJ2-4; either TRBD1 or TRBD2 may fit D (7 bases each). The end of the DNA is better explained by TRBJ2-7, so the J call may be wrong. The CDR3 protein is CASSLRGGYEQYF. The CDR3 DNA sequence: TGTGCCAGCAGCCTCAGGGGGGGATACGAGCAGTACTTC.